This note documents a single T cell receptor (beta chain) sequence. Its antigen is as yet unknown. These data are taken from a study of T cells in localized non-small cell lung cancer. Study conclusions and caveats: Out of the top 100 tumor clones, a median around 50 were seen in adjacent lung.

This table comes from immunoSEQ multiplex PCR, and its TCRdb copy is limited to in-frame clones, with some not included. The data show tens of thousands of clones, around 80% seen once. V shed 8 bases and J shed 5 bases, with 18 bases lying between them. The CDR3 is 14 residues long. The V gene's germline CDR1 is MNHNS and CDR2 SASEGT. The sample was peripheral blood mononuclear cells, taken before any cancer treatment. This sequence joins TRBV6-1 and TRBJ1-2; TRBD1 is a possible D gene (5 bases). This receptor was taken from a man aged 35 to 70 with stage III lung adenocarcinoma. The CDR3 nucleotides read TGTGCCAGCTGGGACCGAGACTCGTTTTATGGCTACACCTTC. Amino acid sequence: CASWDRDSFYGYTF.